This T cell receptor beta chain came from a study of identical twins. Study results and caveats: For monozygotic twins, models underestimated out-of-frame TCR alpha sharing. Analyses of zero insertions could, in part, be confounded by invariant MAIT and iNKT cells. While abundant cord blood beta clonotypes carried fewer insertions, memory repertoires showed no such pattern.

All donors were healthy, and all were Caucasian. TCRdb itself ran the 5' RACE reads through MiXCR, one entry per CDR3 protein. Found here are hundreds of thousands of distinct CDR3 sequences, roughly 9.4% of them singletons; the top ten hold approximately 5.1%. The sample holds a few counts of this clonotype. Its cognate antigen is unknown. Per the germline V gene, CDR1 is MNHNS and CDR2 is SASEGT. V was pared by 5 bases and J by 11 bases, with 17 bases between. CDR3 length equals 13 residues. This receptor was taken from a woman aged 18-35 years in good health. The V call is TRBV6-1, the J call TRBJ2-3; perhaps D is TRBD1 or TRBD2 (5 bases each). Material: memory (CD45RO+) T cells sorted from blood. CDR3: CASSPAVRGVQYF. The CDR3 nucleotides read TGTGCCAGCAGTCCAGCGGTAAGAGGGGTGCAGTATTTT.